These 30 T cell receptor beta chains share one sample of origin, sequenced in a study of molecular identifiers for immune sequencing clone quantification. TCRdb re-derived calls from the PCR reads in MiXCR, one entry per CDR3 protein. The table shows approximately 500,000 distinct CDR3 sequences, with around a fifth occurring only once. The source material was naive CD8+ T cells from blood, with Jurkat cell RNA spiked in. As to subset: FACS-sorted CD8+CD4-CCR7+CD45RA+ naive T cells. The receptor set was obtained from a human donor in good health. Some libraries in this study had Jurkat cell RNA spiked in.

Comments on this clonotype: The CDR3 does not end in the conserved phenylalanine or tryptophan, so this is likely a read error. The V gene is TRBV7-9, the J gene TRBJ2-5, with D possibly matching TRBD1 (6 bases). CDR3 length equals 13 residues. The V and J ends lost 5 bases and 5 bases respectively, with 12 bases between them. In germline, CDR1 is SEHNR, CDR2 FQNEAQ (reference sequence). In nucleotides, the CDR3 is TGTGCCAGCAGCGTGGGGGCGCGGGAGACCCAGTACTCC. This translates into CASSVGARETQYS.

This clonotype was counted many times. This chain joins TRBV4-1 and TRBJ2-7; the D gene is possibly TRBD2 (6 bases). CDR1 is MGHRA, CDR2 YSYEKL, per germline. The CDR3 is 15 residues long. V was clipped by 3 bases and J by 4 bases, with 16 bases between them. The CDR3 DNA reads TGCGCCAGCAGCCAGGGAGGACACAGTGGTTACGAGCAGTACTTC. Its translation: CASSQGGHSGYEQYF.

Remarks on this clonotype: A read error may explain this, as a much larger clone is one base away. This chain links TRBV28 with TRBJ2-7, with D possibly matching TRBD2 (5 bases). The V end was cut by 2 bases, the J end by 6 bases, with 8 bases between. The CDR3 totals 12 residues. Germline CDR1 reads MDHEN; CDR2 reads SYDVKM. CDR3 residues: CASSLGSPEQYF. The CDR3 region has the DNA TGTGCCAGCAGTTTAGGGAGCCCCGAGCAGTACTTC.

This clonotype was seen many times. This sequence joins TRBV13 and TRBJ2-7, with D maybe TRBD2 (6 bases). V lost 6 bases and J lost 3, with 9 bases in between. Germline loops: CDR1 PRHDT, CDR2 FYEKMQ (reference sequence). This CDR3 contains 12 residues. The CDR3: CASSFGSYEQYF. As DNA, the CDR3 is TGTGCCAGCAGTTTCGGGAGCTACGAGCAGTACTTC. Full variable domain (rest looked up from reference TRBV13 and TRBJ2-7): AAGVIQSPRHLIKEKRETATLKCYPIPRHDTVYWYQQGPGQDPQFLISFYEKMQSDKGSIPDRFSAQQFSDYHSELNMSSLELGDSALYFCASSFGSYEQYFGPGTRLTVT.

The chain links TRBV5-4 to TRBJ2-3; 9 nucleotides agree with TRBD2. Germline CDR1 reads SGHNT; CDR2 reads YYREEE (reference sequence). V shed 0 bases, J shed 5 bases, and the junction held 10 bases outside the gene matches. CDR3 length equals 17 residues. Here the CDR3 reads CASSLVGSGGYEDTQYF. As DNA, the CDR3 is TGTGCCAGCAGCTTGGTGGGGAGCGGGGGGTACGAAGATACGCAGTATTTT.

This clonotype was observed at least ten times. The chain couples TRBV20-1 to TRBJ1-6; weak D call: TRBD1 (5 bases). The germline V gene encodes CDR1 DFQATT and CDR2 SNEGSKA (reference sequence). The CDR3 consists of 15 residues. CDR3 in amino acids: CSPHRTDYYNSPLHF. Written as DNA, the CDR3 is TGCAGCCCTCACAGGACTGATTATTATAATTCACCCCTCCACTTT.

This clonotype was recorded many times. This chain uses TRBV2 with TRBJ2-3; TRBD2 matches at 11 bases. CDR1 SNHLY and CDR2 FYNNEI come from the germline V gene. Trimming took 5 bases from V and 0 from J; bases not matched to a gene: 10. CDR3 length: 18 amino acids. The CDR3 DNA is TGTGCCAGCAGTTTTACTCTGACTAGCGGGGATAGCACAGATACGCAGTATTTT. Translating it yields CASSFTLTSGDSTDTQYF.

This clonotype has ten or more counts. The rearrangement links TRBV28 to TRBJ2-7; no clear D gene. This CDR3 has 12 residues. Germline V gene lookup returns CDR1 MDHEN and CDR2 SYDVKM. Trimming took 7 bases from V and 2 from J, leaving 9 bases between them. The chain's CDR3 is CASTPGPYEQYF. The CDR3 nucleotides read TGTGCCAGCACCCCGGGCCCCTACGAGCAGTACTTC.

The sample holds one count of this clonotype. The chain employs TRBV28 and TRBJ2-1; 9 bases line up with TRBD2. The trim removed 2 bases at V and 0 bases at J, leaving 8 bases unmatched. Germline CDR1 is MDHEN and CDR2 is SYDVKM. There are 18 residues in the CDR3. CDR3 residues: CASSLSPLREGSYNEQFF. The CDR3 nucleotides read TGTGCCAGCAGTTTAAGTCCCCTGCGGGAGGGCTCCTACAATGAGCAGTTCTTC.

As concerns this clonotype: One base away lies a much larger clone, so this may be a sequencing read error. This is likely a read error, given that the CDR3 carries no conserved phenylalanine or tryptophan at its end. V gene TRBV12-3 or TRBV12-4 combines with J gene TRBJ1-5, with unresolved D. With 3 bases removed from V and 2 bases from J, the gap between germline ends came to 14 bases. The CDR3 is made up of 16 amino acids. CDR3 loop: CASSFNPGRRNQPQHL. DNA for the CDR3: TGTGCCAGCAGTTTTAATCCGGGCAGGCGCAATCAGCCCCAGCATCTT.

This clonotype was recorded many times. The rearrangement links TRBV10-3 to TRBJ1-5, with 10 bases aligning to TRBD1. The germline V gene has CDR1 ENHRY and CDR2 SYGVKD. With V trimmed by 2 bases and J by 9 bases, 4 bases remained unmatched. CDR3 size: 14 residues. CDR3 DNA sequence: TGTGCCATCAGTGAGAAAGGGGACAGGGGGCCCCAGCATTTT. Protein product: CAISEKGDRGPQHF.

At least ten counts were recorded for this clonotype. V and J are TRBV13 and TRBJ1-5, with D uncertain. CDR1 and CDR2 (germline): PRHDT, FYEKMQ (reference sequence). This CDR3 has 14 residues. V was pared by 2 bases and J by 2 bases, with 7 bases between. CDR3 in DNA: TGTGCCAGCAGCTTATATAGGGGCAATCAGCCCCAGCATTTT. Protein: CASSLYRGNQPQHF.

This clonotype was observed a handful of times. The chain couples TRBV10-3 to TRBJ1-2, with D unclear. From germline, CDR1 is ENHRY and CDR2 SYGVKD. The ends were cut back, 2 bases at V and 3 bases at J, with 4 bases in the middle. This CDR3 has 12 amino acids. CDR3 coding DNA: TGTGCCATCAGTGAGGAGTACTATGGCTACACCTTC. Protein: CAISEEYYGYTF.

This clonotype was counted at least ten times. This chain connects TRBV5-4 to TRBJ2-3; TRBD1 might be the D (6 bases). The CDR3 has 13 residues. The germline V gene encodes CDR1 SGHNT and CDR2 YYREEE (reference sequence). Trimming removed 6 bases from V and 4 bases from J, with 12 bases in between. The CDR3 region has the DNA TGTGCCAGCAAAGACAGGAGCGCAGATACGCAGTATTTT. It encodes CASKDRSADTQYF.

Worth noting for this clonotype: The germline gene is not matched at one end of the junction; a read error may be the cause. The chain is built from TRBV6-2 or TRBV6-3 and TRBJ1-1, with D unresolved. Per the germline V gene, CDR1 is MNHEY and CDR2 is SVGEGT. This CDR3 contains 12 residues. The CDR3 nucleotides read TGTGCCAGCAGTTTAGGAGACACTAAAGCTTTCTTT. This encodes CASSLGDTKAFF.

This clonotype was detected ten times or more. This rearrangement joins TRBV12-3 or TRBV12-4 to TRBJ2-3; 8 positions match TRBD2. The CDR3 totals 15 residues. V lost 6 bases and J lost 6; bases outside the gene matches: 11. CDR3 nucleotide sequence: TGTGCCAGCAGCGGGATCGGGGGGGCATCTGATACGCAGTATTTT. It codes for CASSGIGGASDTQYF.

The rearrangement links TRBV2 to TRBJ2-7; 8 bases align to TRBD2. The J segment lost 6 bases and the V segment lost 6 bases, leaving 13 bases of the junction unmatched. The CDR3 runs 15 residues. Germline V CDR1 and CDR2: SNHLY, FYNNEI. This chain's CDR3 is CASSPPGGGQGEQYF. CDR3 coding DNA: TGTGCCAGCAGCCCACCGGGGGGGGGGCAAGGCGAGCAGTACTTC.

V and J are TRBV13 and TRBJ2-5; possible D gene TRBD1, 6 bases. The CDR3 covers 17 residues. CDR1 is PRHDT, CDR2 FYEKMQ, per germline (reference sequence). V was pared by 4 bases and J by 5 bases, with 23 bases between. Here the CDR3 DNA reads TGTGCCAGCAGCTCGCAACAAATCCGGGACACTGGGGAGACCCAGTACTTC. Residues: CASSSQQIRDTGETQYF.

The CDR3 here is CASSRQGLVTQYF. The DNA for the CDR3 is TGTGCCAGCAGCAGACAGGGGTTAGTTACGCAGTATTTT. The chain has TRBV14 and TRBJ2-3, with 8 bases matching TRBD1. The V gene end was trimmed by 5 bases and the J gene end by 8 bases; junction bases not matched to a gene: 6. This CDR3 region has 13 residues. CDR1 and CDR2 from the germline V gene are SGHDN and FVKESK.

This clonotype was seen just once. V gene TRBV5-6 combines with J gene TRBJ2-3; possibly TRBD1 or TRBD2 for D (5 bases each). In germline, CDR1 is SGHDT, CDR2 YYEEEE. Trimming shortened V by 2 bases and J by 5 bases, and 18 bases separated the two germline ends. This CDR3 comprises 16 residues. The CDR3 coding sequence is TGTGCCAGCAGCTTTTTCAGGGACGATGGTCGAGATACGCAGTATTTT. The encoded protein is CASSFFRDDGRDTQYF.

Comment on this clonotype: Because the CDR3 is missing its conserved closing phenylalanine or tryptophan, this is likely a read error. The DNA is left out, because the CDR3 cannot be placed on it with certainty; the CDR3 is given as TCRdb lists it. The V gene is TRBV21-1, the J gene TRBJ2-7; the table calls TRBD1, which could not be checked here. TRBV21-1 is marked as a pseudogene. The CDR3 sequence runs 13 residues, both termini included. The CDR3 region is CASRDCPNYEQYS.

This clonotype has a count of ten or more. The CDR3 sequence is CASSLVREEPFF. CDR3 in DNA: TGTGCCAGCAGCTTAGTTAGGGAGGAACCTTTCTTT. The rearrangement uses TRBV7-9 and TRBJ1-1; no clear D gene. The length of the CDR3 is 12 residues. Looked up from germline, CDR1 is SEHNR and CDR2 is FQNEAQ (reference sequence). Trimming removed 1 base from V and 12 bases from J, with 12 bases in between.

This clonotype was picked up many times. This chain uses TRBV4-1 with TRBJ1-1; a weak D match, TRBD1 (6 bases). CDR3 length equals 16 residues. Germline CDR1 reads MGHRA; CDR2 reads YSYEKL. V shed 0 bases and J shed 3 bases, with 14 bases lying between them. The DNA of the CDR3 is TGCGCCAGCAGCCAAGAGCCAGGGGCTACCTACACTGAAGCTTTCTTT. As protein: CASSQEPGATYTEAFF.

This clonotype was detected many times. CDR3 nucleotides: TGTGCCAGCAGCCCCAGCGGTGGGGGAGGCAATGAGCAGTTCTTC. Protein sequence: CASSPSGGGGNEQFF. The chain uses TRBV7-2 and TRBJ2-1; D may be TRBD2 (6 bases). Per the germline V gene, CDR1 is SGHTA and CDR2 is FQGNSA. This CDR3 has 15 residues. V lost 5 bases and J lost 6, with 17 bases in between.

This clonotype was recorded many times. V and J are TRBV7-8 and TRBJ1-4; D is ambiguous. The CDR3 length is 16 residues. Trimming pared 0 bases from V and 0 bases from J, leaving 8 bases between. In germline, CDR1 is SGHVS, CDR2 FQNEAQ. CDR3 sequence: CASSLARVATNEKLFF. CDR3 nucleotides: TGTGCCAGCAGCTTAGCTCGAGTTGCAACTAATGAAAAACTGTTTTTT.

The table lists this clonotype with many counts. This rearrangement joins TRBV9 to TRBJ2-2; TRBD1 agrees at 7 bases. The trim removed 6 bases at V and 1 base at J, leaving 3 bases unmatched. The CDR3 has 14 amino acids. Germline V gene lookup returns CDR1 SGDLS and CDR2 YYNGEE. Here the CDR3 reads CASTGTVNTGELFF. The CDR3 DNA is TGTGCCAGCACTGGGACAGTGAACACCGGGGAGCTGTTTTTT.

The sample holds many counts of this clonotype. V usage is TRBV28 and J usage is TRBJ2-7; D is unclear. CDR3 length: 15 amino acids. Germline CDR1 is MDHEN and CDR2 is SYDVKM. The V end was cut by 5 bases, the J end by 2 bases, with 16 bases between. The CDR3 region has the DNA TGTGCCAGCAGTCCCCCGCTCGTCGGCCCCTACGAGCAGTACTTC. It yields the protein CASSPPLVGPYEQYF.

The chain has TRBV4-3 and TRBJ2-1, with D uncertain. Germline CDR1 and CDR2: LGHNA and YSLEER. V was shortened by 0 bases and J by 0 bases, with 12 bases between the two germline ends. The CDR3 sequence is 17 residues long. The CDR3 nucleotides are TGCGCCAGCAGCCAAGATTGGGTAGTTCACTCCTACAATGAGCAGTTCTTC. Translation gives CASSQDWVVHSYNEQFF.

About this clonotype: The CDR3 does not close with the conserved phenylalanine or tryptophan, likely indicating a read error. The chain has TRBV9 and TRBJ2-5; D possibly corresponds to TRBD1 (6 bases). Deletions cut 4 bases from V and 4 bases from J, with 23 bases between. The CDR3 extends over 17 amino acids. Germline lookup yields CDR1 SGDLS and CDR2 YYNGEE. The CDR3 coding sequence is TGTGCCAGCAGCAGGATTGACAGGCCCGGCTGGCGAGAGACCCAGTACGTC. This translates into CASSRIDRPGWRETQYV.

With regard to this clonotype: This may arise from a read error, as a much more abundant clone is one base away. V and J are TRBV30 and TRBJ2-1, with D unclear. The CDR3 is 14 amino acids. V was trimmed by 0 bases and J by 3 bases, leaving 9 bases between them. Germline V gene data show CDR1 as GTSNPN and CDR2 as SVGIG (reference sequence). The CDR3 DNA reads as TGTGCCTGGAGTGTTTATACCCTCTACAATGAGCAGTTCTTC. Translation gives CAWSVYTLYNEQFF.